This TCR beta chain is drawn from a study of long-term antiretroviral therapy in people with HIV. There are 14 residues in the CDR3. Trimming removed 11 bases from V and 6 bases from J; junction bases left unmatched: 7. CDR1 is ENHRY and CDR2 is SYGVKD in the germline V gene. General study results and limits: The study found narrower CDR3 length ranges in HIV repertoires than in controls.

With survey level as its setting, the immunoSEQ assay was v3.0. This table comes from immunoSEQ multiplex PCR, and its TCRdb copy is limited to in-frame clones, with some not included. Seen here are around 16,000 clones, less than 80% observed once, and the top ten hold approximately 12%. Of note for this clone: The antigen remains unidentified.

The source is a woman in her forties with HIV. The sample here was unsorted PBMCs, taken 3.2 to 3.4 years after starting antiretroviral therapy. This chain links TRBV10-3 with TRBJ2-2, with 12 bases identical to TRBD2. The CDR3 region has the DNA TGTGCCGCCGCTAGCGGGGGGGAAGCCGGGGAGCTGTTTTTT. This translates into CAAASGGEAGELFF.